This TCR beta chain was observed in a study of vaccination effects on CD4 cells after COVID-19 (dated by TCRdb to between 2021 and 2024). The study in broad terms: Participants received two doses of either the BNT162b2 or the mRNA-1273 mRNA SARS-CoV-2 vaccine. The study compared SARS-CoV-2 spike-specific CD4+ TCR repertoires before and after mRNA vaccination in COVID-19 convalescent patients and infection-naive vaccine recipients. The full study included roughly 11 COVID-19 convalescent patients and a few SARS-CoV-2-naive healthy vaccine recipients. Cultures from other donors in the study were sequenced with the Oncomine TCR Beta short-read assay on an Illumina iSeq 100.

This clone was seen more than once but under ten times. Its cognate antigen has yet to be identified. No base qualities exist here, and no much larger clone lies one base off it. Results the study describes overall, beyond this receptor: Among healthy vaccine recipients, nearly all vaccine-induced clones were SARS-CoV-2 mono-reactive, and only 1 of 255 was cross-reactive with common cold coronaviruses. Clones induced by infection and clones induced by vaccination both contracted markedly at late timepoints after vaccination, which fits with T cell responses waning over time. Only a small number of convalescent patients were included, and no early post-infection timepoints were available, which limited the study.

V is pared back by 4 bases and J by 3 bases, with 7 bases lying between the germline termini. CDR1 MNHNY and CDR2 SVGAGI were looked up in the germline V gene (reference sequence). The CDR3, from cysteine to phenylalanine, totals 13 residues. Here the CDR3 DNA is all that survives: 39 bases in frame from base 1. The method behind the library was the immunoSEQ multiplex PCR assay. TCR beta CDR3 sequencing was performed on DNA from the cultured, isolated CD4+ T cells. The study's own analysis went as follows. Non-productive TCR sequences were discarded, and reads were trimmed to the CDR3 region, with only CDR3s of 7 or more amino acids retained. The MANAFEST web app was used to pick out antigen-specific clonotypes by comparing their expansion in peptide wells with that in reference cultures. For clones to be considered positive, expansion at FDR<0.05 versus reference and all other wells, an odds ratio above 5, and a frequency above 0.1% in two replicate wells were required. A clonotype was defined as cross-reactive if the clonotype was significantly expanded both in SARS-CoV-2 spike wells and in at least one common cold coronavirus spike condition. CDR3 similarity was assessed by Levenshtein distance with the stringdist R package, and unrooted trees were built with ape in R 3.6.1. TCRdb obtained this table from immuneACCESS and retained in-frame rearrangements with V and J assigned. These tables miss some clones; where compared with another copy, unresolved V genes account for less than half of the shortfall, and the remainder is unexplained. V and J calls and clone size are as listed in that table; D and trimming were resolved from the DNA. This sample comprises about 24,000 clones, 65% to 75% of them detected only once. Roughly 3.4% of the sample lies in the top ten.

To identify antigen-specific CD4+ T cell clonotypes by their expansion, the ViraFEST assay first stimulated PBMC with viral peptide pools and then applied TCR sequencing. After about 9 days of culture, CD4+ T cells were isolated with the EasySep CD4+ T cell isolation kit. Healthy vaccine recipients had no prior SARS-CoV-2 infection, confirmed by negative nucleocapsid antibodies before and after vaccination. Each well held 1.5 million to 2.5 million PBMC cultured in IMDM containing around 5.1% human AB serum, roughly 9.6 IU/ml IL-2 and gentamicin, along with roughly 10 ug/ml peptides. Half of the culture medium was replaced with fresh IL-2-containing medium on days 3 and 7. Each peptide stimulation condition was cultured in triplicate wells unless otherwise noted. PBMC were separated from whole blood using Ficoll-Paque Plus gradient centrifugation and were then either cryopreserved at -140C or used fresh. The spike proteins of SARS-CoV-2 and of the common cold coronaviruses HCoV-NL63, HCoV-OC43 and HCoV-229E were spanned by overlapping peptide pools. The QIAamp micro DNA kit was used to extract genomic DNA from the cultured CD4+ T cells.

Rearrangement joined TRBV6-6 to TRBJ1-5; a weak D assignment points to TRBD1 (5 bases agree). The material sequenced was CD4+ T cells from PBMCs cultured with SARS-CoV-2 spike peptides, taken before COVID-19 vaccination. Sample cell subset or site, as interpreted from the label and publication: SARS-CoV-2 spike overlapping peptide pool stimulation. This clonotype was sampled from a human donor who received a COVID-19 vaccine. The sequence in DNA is TGTGCCAGCAGTTGGGGGTACAATCAGCCCCAGCATTTT. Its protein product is CASSWGYNQPQHF.